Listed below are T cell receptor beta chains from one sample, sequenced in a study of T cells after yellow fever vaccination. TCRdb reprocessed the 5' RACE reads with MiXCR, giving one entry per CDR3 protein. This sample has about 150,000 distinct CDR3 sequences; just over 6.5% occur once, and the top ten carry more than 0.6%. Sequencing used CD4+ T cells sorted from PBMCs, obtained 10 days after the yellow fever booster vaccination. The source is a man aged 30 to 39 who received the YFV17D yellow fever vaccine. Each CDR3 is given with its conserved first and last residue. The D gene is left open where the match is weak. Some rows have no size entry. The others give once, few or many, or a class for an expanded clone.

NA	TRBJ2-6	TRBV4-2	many	CASSQEAQGYGSGANVLTF	TGTGCCAGCAGCCAAGAGGCACAGGGATACGGCTCTGGGGCCAACGTCCTGACTTTC
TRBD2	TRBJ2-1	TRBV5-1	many	CASSGAGDGPSGQFF	TGCGCCAGCAGCGGAGCGGGAGATGGCCCTTCGGGGCAGTTCTTC
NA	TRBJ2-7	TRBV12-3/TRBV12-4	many	CASSRRSSYEQYF	TGTGCCAGCAGTCGACGGAGCTCCTACGAGCAGTACTTC
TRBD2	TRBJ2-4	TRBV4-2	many	CASSQELLAGPLAKNIQYF	TGTGCCAGCAGCCAAGAGTTATTAGCGGGTCCTCTAGCCAAAAACATTCAGTACTTC
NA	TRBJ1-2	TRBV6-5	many	CASSLEGINYGYTF	TGTGCCAGCAGTTTGGAGGGCATTAACTATGGCTACACCTTC
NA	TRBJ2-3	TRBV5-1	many	CASSLDGGTDTQYF	TGCGCCAGCAGCTTGGATGGGGGCACAGATACGCAGTATTTT
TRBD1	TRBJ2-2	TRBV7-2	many	CASSPRDRALAGELFF	TGTGCCAGCAGCCCTAGAGACAGGGCGTTAGCCGGGGAGCTGTTTTTT
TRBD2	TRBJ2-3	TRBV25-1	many	CASSDLAGASFSTQYF	TGTGCCAGCAGTGATCTAGCGGGAGCGTCGTTCAGTACGCAGTATTTT
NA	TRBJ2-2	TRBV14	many	CASSRVQGWNTGELFF	TGTGCCAGCAGCCGAGTCCAGGGATGGAACACCGGGGAGCTGTTTTTT
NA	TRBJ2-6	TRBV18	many	CASFPGSPSGANVLTF	TGTGCCAGCTTCCCAGGGAGCCCCTCTGGGGCCAACGTCCTGACTTTC
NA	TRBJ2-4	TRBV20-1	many	CSARDWVAGFTKNIQYF	TGCAGTGCTAGAGATTGGGTGGCAGGGTTTACCAAAAACATTCAGTACTTC
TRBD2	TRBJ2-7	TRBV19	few	CASSIPLTSGSGYEQYF	TGTGCCAGTAGTATCCCCCTTACTAGCGGGAGCGGCTACGAGCAGTACTTC
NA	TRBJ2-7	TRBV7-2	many	CASSLVGQRLSYEQYF	TGTGCCAGCAGCTTAGTTGGACAGAGGTTATCCTACGAGCAGTACTTC
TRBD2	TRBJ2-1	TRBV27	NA	CASSFTSGNERFF	TGTGCCAGCAGCTTCACTAGCGGCAATGAGCGGTTCTTC
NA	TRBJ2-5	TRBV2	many	CASSEEVRETQYF	TGTGCCAGCAGCGAAGAAGTGCGAGAGACCCAGTACTTC
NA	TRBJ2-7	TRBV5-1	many	CASSLGLDSYEQYF	TGCGCCAGCAGCTTGGGGCTAGACTCCTACGAGCAGTACTTC
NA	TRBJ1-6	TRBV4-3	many	CASSPSGTYNSPLHF	TGCGCCAGCAGCCCCTCGGGGACCTATAATTCACCCCTCCACTTT
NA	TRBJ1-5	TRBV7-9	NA	CASSFPREDQPQHF	TGTGCCAGCAGCTTCCCTAGGGAGGATCAGCCCCAGCATTTT
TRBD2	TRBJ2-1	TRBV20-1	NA	CSARMAGTSDYNEQFF	TGCAGTGCTAGAATGGCCGGGACTAGCGACTACAATGAGCAGTTCTTC
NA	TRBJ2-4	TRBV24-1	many	CATSDSGENIQYF	TGTGCCACCAGTGATTCAGGGGAAAACATTCAGTACTTC
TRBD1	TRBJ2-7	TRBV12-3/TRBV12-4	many	CASSLGGQASYEQYF	TGTGCCAGCAGTTTAGGGGGACAGGCCTCCTACGAGCAGTACTTC
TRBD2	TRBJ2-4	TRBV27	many	CASSLSGEGIQYF	TGTGCCAGCAGTTTATCAGGGGAGGGCATTCAGTACTTC